This TCR beta chain is from a study of blood T cell repertoires in COVID-19. Some clones are missing from TCRdb's copy, which holds only in-frame ones; the method was immunoSEQ multiplex PCR. Among about 85,000 clones, approximately 90% were seen once, and the ten largest hold almost 5.5%. CDR3 length equals 15 residues. CDR1 is SGHTS and CDR2 is YDEGEE in the germline V gene. Trimming took off 1 base at V and 0 bases at J, with 11 bases between the two ends. This rearrangement joins TRBV5-8 to TRBJ2-7, with D possibly being TRBD1 (6 bases). Input material: peripheral blood. This receptor was identified in a man in his fifties or sixties with acute or convalescent COVID-19. The CDR3 protein is CASSLINRVSYEQYF. CDR3 coding DNA: TGTGCCAGCAGCTTGATAAACAGGGTCTCCTACGAGCAGTACTTC.